A selection of T cell receptor beta chains follows, all from one sample in a study of blood T cell repertoires in COVID-19. Produced via immunoSEQ multiplex PCR; TCRdb's table is partial and in-frame only. The sample carries about 50,000 clones, around 86% recorded once. Sequenced: peripheral blood. Every receptor here comes from a man between 60 and 75 years old with active or convalescent COVID-19. Each CDR3 is given with its conserved first and last residue. D genes are given only for firm matches. Not all rows give a size; the values are once, few, many and, for expanded clones, a class.

D gene,V gene,J gene,clone size,CDR3 DNA,CDR3 protein
.,TRBV27,TRBJ2-4,.,TGTGCCAGCAGTTCAAACAGGGAGAACATTCAGTACTTC,CASSSNRENIQYF
.,TRBV5-1,TRBJ1-3,.,TGCGCCAGCAGCCGAGGACAGCCATCAGGAAACACCATATATTTT,CASSRGQPSGNTIYF
.,TRBV20-1,TRBJ1-2,medium-sized,TGCAGTGCGCAGGCTAACTATGGCTACACCTTC,CSAQANYGYTF
.,TRBV4-3,TRBJ2-3,once,TGCGCCAGCAGCCCATTGACTAGCACAGATACGCAGTATTTT,CASSPLTSTDTQYF
.,TRBV7-2,TRBJ1-2,.,TGTGCCAGCAGCTTAGAAGGCAGGGGATGGGCCTATGGCTACACCTTC,CASSLEGRGWAYGYTF
.,TRBV3-1/TRBV3-2,TRBJ1-6,.,TGTGCCAGCAGCCAAGACCACAGATATAATTCACCCCTCCACTTT,CASSQDHRYNSPLHF
.,TRBV6-1,TRBJ1-2,once,TGTGCCAGCAGCTCCCCCAGGACTGGTTCCACCTTC,CASSSPRTGSTF
.,TRBV28,TRBJ1-5,.,TGTGCCAGCAGCACTAATCTACAGGGAGGCAATCAGCCCCAGCATTTT,CASSTNLQGGNQPQHF
TRBD1,TRBV19,TRBJ1-6,few,TGTGCCAGTAGTTACACACAGGGGAGGTATAATTCACCCCTCCACTTT,CASSYTQGRYNSPLHF
TRBD2,TRBV3-1/TRBV3-2,TRBJ2-3,.,TGTGCCAGCAGCCATGGGGGTAGCGGGGGGGCCGCAGATACGCAGTATTTT,CASSHGGSGGAADTQYF
.,TRBV7-2,TRBJ1-1,.,TGTGCCAGCAGCCCGGACAGAATGAACACTGAAGCTTTCTTT,CASSPDRMNTEAFF
.,TRBV2,TRBJ1-4,.,TGTGCCACGTGGGGGGGGCGCAGGAATGAAAAACTGTTTTTT,CATWGGRRNEKLFF
TRBD1,TRBV14,TRBJ1-1,few,TGTGCCAGCAGCCAAAGCGGACAGGACCGGGAAGCTTTCTTT,CASSQSGQDREAFF
.,TRBV30,TRBJ1-2,.,TGTGCCTGGACTAGCGGCTATGGCTACACCTTC,CAWTSGYGYTF
TRBD1,TRBV5-1,TRBJ1-4,.,TGCGCCAGCAGCTTAGAAGGGGGCCACGAAAAACTGTTTTTT,CASSLEGGHEKLFF
TRBD1,TRBV28,TRBJ1-1,.,TGTGCCAGCAGCCAGGGACAGGGAGGAATTGAAGCTTTCTTT,CASSQGQGGIEAFF
.,TRBV28,TRBJ2-7,.,TGTGCCAGCAGTTTAACCTCCCCCGGGGTTATCTACGAGCAGTACTTC,CASSLTSPGVIYEQYF
TRBD1,TRBV5-4,TRBJ1-2,.,TGTGCCAGCAGCTTGGCCCCAGGGGGGTATGGCTACACCTTC,CASSLAPGGYGYTF
.,TRBV12-3/TRBV12-4,TRBJ2-7,.,TGTGCCAGCAGTTTAACAGACTACGAGCAGTACTTC,CASSLTDYEQYF
TRBD1,TRBV27,TRBJ1-5,once,TGTGCCAGCAGAACAGGGGTGATCAGCAATCAGCCCCAGCATTTT,CASRTGVISNQPQHF
.,TRBV7-9,TRBJ1-1,.,TGTGCCAGCAGCTCAAGCCTTCGTGAAGCTTTCTTT,CASSSSLREAFF
.,TRBV6-6,TRBJ2-2,.,TGTGCCAGCGTCCGTAGCGGGGAGCTGTTTTTT,CASVRSGELFF
.,TRBV4-1,TRBJ1-6,.,TGCGCCAGCAGCCAAGTACAGCTACTGAATTCACCCCTCCACTTT,CASSQVQLLNSPLHF
.,TRBV27,TRBJ1-6,few,TGTGCCAGCAGTTTATCGGGAGGGGTGAATTCACCCCTCCACTTT,CASSLSGGVNSPLHF
TRBD1,TRBV30,TRBJ1-1,.,TGTGCCTGGGGCCCCCGGGACAGGGGCACTGAAGCTTTCTTT,CAWGPRDRGTEAFF
TRBD1,TRBV5-1,TRBJ1-2,.,TGCGCCAGCAGCTTGGCCGGCGGGACAGGGGTGGATGGCTACACCTTC,CASSLAGGTGVDGYTF
.,TRBV2,TRBJ2-3,.,TGTGCCAGGAAGGGACTGGTGGTGACAGATACGCAGTATTTT,CARKGLVVTDTQYF
.,TRBV7-8,TRBJ2-1,.,TGTGCCAGCACCTCGCCCCCGAGCTCCTACAATGAGCAGTTCTTC,CASTSPPSSYNEQFF
TRBD1,TRBV28,TRBJ1-1,.,TGTGCCAGCAGCTCAGGGACAGGGGGCACTGAAGCTTTCTTT,CASSSGTGGTEAFF
.,TRBV14,TRBJ1-2,.,TGTGCCAGCAGCCGGGGGGAAACCAACTACACCTTC,CASSRGETNYTF
.,TRBV28,TRBJ1-4,.,TGTGCCAGCAGAAACGACATGGGGGGGGCGCAGCCAGAAAAACTGTTTTTT,CASRNDMGGAQPEKLFF
TRBD2,TRBV5-1,TRBJ2-2,few,TGCGCCAGCAGCTCGACTAGCGGGGGATGGGAGCTGTTTTTT,CASSSTSGGWELFF
.,TRBV28,TRBJ2-6,medium-sized,TGTGCCAGCAATCGGGGATCAGGGGCCAACGTCCTGACTTTC,CASNRGSGANVLTF